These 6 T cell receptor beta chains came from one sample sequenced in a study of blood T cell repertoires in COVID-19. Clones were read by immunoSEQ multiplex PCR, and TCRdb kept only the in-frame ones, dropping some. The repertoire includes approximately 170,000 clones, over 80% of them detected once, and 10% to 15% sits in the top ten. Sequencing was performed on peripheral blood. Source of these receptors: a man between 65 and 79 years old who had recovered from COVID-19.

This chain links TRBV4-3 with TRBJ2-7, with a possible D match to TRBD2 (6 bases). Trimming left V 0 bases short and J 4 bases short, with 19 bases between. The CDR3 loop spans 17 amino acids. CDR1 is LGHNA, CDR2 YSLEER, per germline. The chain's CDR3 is CASSQEVGSGGVYEQYF. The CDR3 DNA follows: TGCGCCAGCAGCCAAGAGGTGGGTAGCGGAGGAGTGTACGAGCAGTACTTC.

The CDR3 protein is CASSLGQNMNTEAFF. CDR3 nucleotide sequence: TGTGCCAGCAGCTTAGGACAGAACATGAACACTGAAGCTTTCTTT. The chain couples TRBV7-8 to TRBJ1-1; possibly TRBD1 for D (5 bases). Germline V gives CDR1 SGHVS, CDR2 FQNEAQ. This CDR3 is 15 amino acids long. Trimming left V 1 base short and J 0 bases short, with 9 bases between.

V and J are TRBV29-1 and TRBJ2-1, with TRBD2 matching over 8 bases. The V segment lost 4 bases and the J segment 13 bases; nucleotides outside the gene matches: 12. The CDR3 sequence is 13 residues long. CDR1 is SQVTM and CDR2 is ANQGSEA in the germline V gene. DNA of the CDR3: TGCAGCGTTGGGGAGGAGCTAGCGGGTCTCCAGTTCTTC. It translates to CSVGEELAGLQFF.

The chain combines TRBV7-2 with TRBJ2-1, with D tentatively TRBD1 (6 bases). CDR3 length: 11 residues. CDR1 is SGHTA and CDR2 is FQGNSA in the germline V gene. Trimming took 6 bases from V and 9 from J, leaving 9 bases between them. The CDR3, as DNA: TGTGCCAGCAGGAGGGGGAGTGAGCAGTTCTTC. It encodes CASRRGSEQFF.

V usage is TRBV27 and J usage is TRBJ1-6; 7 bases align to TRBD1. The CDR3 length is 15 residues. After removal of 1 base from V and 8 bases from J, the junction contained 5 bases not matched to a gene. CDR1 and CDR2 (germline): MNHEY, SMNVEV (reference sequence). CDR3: CASSLYWQGDSPLHF. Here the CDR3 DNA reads TGTGCCAGCAGTTTATATTGGCAGGGGGATTCACCCCTCCACTTT.

Here the CDR3 reads CASSQDWTVKETQYF. The CDR3 nucleotides read TGCGCCAGCAGCCAAGATTGGACAGTAAAAGAGACCCAGTACTTC. The rearrangement links TRBV4-1 to TRBJ2-5, with D maybe TRBD1 (6 bases). The CDR3 is 15 amino acids. Germline assignment: CDR1 MGHRA and CDR2 YSYEKL. V was clipped by 0 bases and J by 3 bases, with 11 bases between them.